Listed below are T cell receptor beta chains from one sample, sequenced in a study of T cell responses to AZD1222 COVID-19 vaccine. The assay was immunoSEQ multiplex PCR, and TCRdb's table has in-frame clones only and misses some. This sample has 150,000 or so clones, with 85% to 95% found just once. The input for sequencing was peripheral blood, taken on day 0 of AZD1222 vaccination. The receptors were gathered from an adult in good health. The CDR3 runs from the conserved cysteine through the conserved F or W. The order of the fields is clone size, J gene, D gene, V gene, CDR3 DNA, CDR3 protein. D genes are given only for firm matches. Clone size is not always given. Where it is, it says once, few, many or a class for expanded clones.

>-|TRBJ1-5|TRBD1|TRBV19
TGTGCCAGTAGCCCCGTCGACAGGGGTTATCAGCCCCAGCATTTT
CASSPVDRGYQPQHF
>-|TRBJ2-4|-|TRBV5-1
TGCGCCAGCAGTTACAGGGAGGGGAACATTCAGTACTTC
CASSYREGNIQYF
>-|TRBJ1-5|TRBD1|TRBV28
TGTGCCAGCAGTTCCGGGACAGGGGGTACTCAGCCCCAGCATTTT
CASSSGTGGTQPQHF
>-|TRBJ2-7|-|TRBV9
TGTGCCAGCAGCGTAGGGGTAGGGGCTCACTACGAGCAGTACTTC
CASSVGVGAHYEQYF
>-|TRBJ1-6|-|TRBV9
TGTGCCAGCAGCGTAGGGGACGCTATCAATTCACCCCTCCACTTT
CASSVGDAINSPLHF
>-|TRBJ1-3|-|TRBV6-5
TGTGCCAGCAGTTCATACAGTGGAAGCACCATATATTTT
CASSSYSGSTIYF
>-|TRBJ2-7|TRBD2|TRBV19
TGTGCCAGTACCCCTTCTACGGGGGGTCGGCAGTACTTC
CASTPSTGGRQYF
>-|TRBJ1-4|-|TRBV29-1
TGCAGCGTTGGGGTGGGGGCGCCTGAAAAACTGTTTTTT
CSVGVGAPEKLFF
>-|TRBJ1-5|-|TRBV2
TGTGCCAGCACAGCAGGGTCCCAGCCCCAGCATTTT
CASTAGSQPQHF
>-|TRBJ2-1|TRBD2|TRBV5-1
TGCGCCAGCAGCTTAAGCGGGGAAAACTACAATGAGCAGTTCTTC
CASSLSGENYNEQFF
>-|TRBJ1-1|TRBD1|TRBV18
TGTGCCAGCTCTACAGAGGGACAGGGAAGAACTGAAGCTTTCTTT
CASSTEGQGRTEAFF
>-|TRBJ2-3|TRBD2|TRBV4-1
TGCGCCAGCAGCCACGGACTAGCGGGGATCACAGATACGCAGTATTTT
CASSHGLAGITDTQYF
>-|TRBJ2-2|TRBD2|TRBV9
TGTGCCAGCAGCCCGCGGACTAGCGGGGGGGTGATGAACACCGGGGAGCTGTTTTTT
CASSPRTSGGVMNTGELFF
>-|TRBJ2-5|TRBD2|TRBV20-1
TGCAGTGCTAGTAGCGGGGGGGCCGTTGAGACCCAGTACTTC
CSASSGGAVETQYF
>-|TRBJ1-2|-|TRBV6-5
TGTGCCAGCAGTTACTCGTTTGGGAGGTATGGCTACACCTTC
CASSYSFGRYGYTF
>-|TRBJ2-4|TRBD1|TRBV11-2
TGTGCCAGCAGCTTTGGGACAGGGGATGTTGTTCAGTACTTC
CASSFGTGDVVQYF
>-|TRBJ1-3|-|TRBV5-1
TGCGCCAGCTCCAGATGGACTGGAAACACCATATATTTT
CASSRWTGNTIYF
>-|TRBJ1-6|-|TRBV19
TGTGCCAGTAGTATATGGGGGGCCAGCTCCTATAATTCACCCCTCCACTTT
CASSIWGASSYNSPLHF
>-|TRBJ2-5|-|TRBV19
TGTGCCAGTAGAAGGGGGAACCAAGAGACCCAGTACTTC
CASRRGNQETQYF
>-|TRBJ1-2|-|TRBV6-5
TGTGCCAGCAGTCGACAACAGGGTTTCGGCTATGGCTACACCTTC
CASSRQQGFGYGYTF
>-|TRBJ2-7|-|TRBV5-6
TGTGCCAGCAGACGGTGGGGCTACGAGCAGTACTTC
CASRRWGYEQYF
>once|TRBJ1-5|-|TRBV6-5
TGTGCCAGCAGTCAAAGGCGGAATCAGCCCCAGCATTTT
CASSQRRNQPQHF
>-|TRBJ1-3|-|TRBV6-5
TGTGCCAGCAGTTACTCGGGGTGGGTCCGAGGAAACACCATATATTTT
CASSYSGWVRGNTIYF
>-|TRBJ2-6|TRBD1|TRBV9
TGTGCCAGCAGCGGACAGGGGTGGTCTGGGGCCAACGTCCTGACTTTC
CASSGQGWSGANVLTF
>-|TRBJ2-7|TRBD1|TRBV3-1/TRBV3-2
TGTGCCAGCAGCCAAGGGACAGGGACATACTACGAGCAGTACTTC
CASSQGTGTYYEQYF
>-|TRBJ1-3|-|TRBV6-5
TGTGCCAGCAGTTACTCTTTCGCGGGAGGTGGAAACACCATATATTTT
CASSYSFAGGGNTIYF
>few|TRBJ1-1|-|TRBV2
TGTGCCAGCAGTGGTCGTCCTCCTGGTTATACCGGGAACACTGAAGCTTTCTTT
CASSGRPPGYTGNTEAFF
>-|TRBJ1-5|TRBD1|TRBV6-2/TRBV6-3
TGTGCCAGCAGTGACGTCAGGGGGCAGCCCCAGCATTTT
CASSDVRGQPQHF
>-|TRBJ2-7|-|TRBV4-1
TGCGCCAGCAGCCAACAGGGCGGCTACGAGCAGTACTTC
CASSQQGGYEQYF
>-|TRBJ1-2|TRBD1|TRBV28
TGTGCCAGCAGTTCGCTGACAGGGACTAACTATGGCTACACCTTC
CASSSLTGTNYGYTF
>-|TRBJ1-1|TRBD1|TRBV4-3
TGCGCCAGCAGCCATTCTTGGGACAGCCTCTCGGCTTTCTTT
CASSHSWDSLSAFF
>-|TRBJ1-2|-|TRBV19
TGTGCCAGTAGCGCCGTTGGGGTTTGGGGAGCTAACTATGGCTACACCTTC
CASSAVGVWGANYGYTF
>-|TRBJ2-5|TRBD1|TRBV19
TGTGCCAGTAGTATAGCAGACAGGGACCTAAAGACCCAGTACTTC
CASSIADRDLKTQYF
>-|TRBJ1-2|-|TRBV15
TGTGCCACCAGCAGGGACGACTATGGCTACACCTTC
CATSRDDYGYTF
>-|TRBJ1-3|TRBD1|TRBV9
TGTGCCAGCAGCGCACAGGGGTCTGGAAACACCATATATTTT
CASSAQGSGNTIYF
>-|TRBJ2-1|-|TRBV6-5
TGTGCCAGCATGTGGGGGGCCGATTACAATGAGCAGTTCTTC
CASMWGADYNEQFF
>-|TRBJ2-7|TRBD2|TRBV4-1
TGCGCCAGCAGCCGGACTAGCGGGCAGGTCTCCTACGAGCAGTACTTC
CASSRTSGQVSYEQYF
>-|TRBJ1-6|-|TRBV7-2
TGTGCCAGCAGCTTAGCTCCAGCCTCCTATAATTCACCCCTCCACTTT
CASSLAPASYNSPLHF
>-|TRBJ2-7|-|TRBV10-3
TGTGCCATCAGTCCCCTTGGACGCCTTACTAACGAGCAGTACTTC
CAISPLGRLTNEQYF
>-|TRBJ1-4|-|TRBV5-1
TGCGCCAGCAGCTACACCGGGACACCTAATGAAAAACTGTTTTTT
CASSYTGTPNEKLFF
>-|TRBJ1-2|-|TRBV7-2
TGTGCCAGCAGCTTAAGGCAGGGCGGGGACTATGGCTACACCTTC
CASSLRQGGDYGYTF
>-|TRBJ1-2|-|TRBV5-1
TGCGCCAGCAGCGCACCTGGAGGGGAGGGGAAAGGCTACACCTTC
CASSAPGGEGKGYTF
>-|TRBJ2-1|-|TRBV6-4
TGTGCCAGCAGCAGGGACCCAGGGTCAGGCAATGAGCAGTTCTTC
CASSRDPGSGNEQFF
>-|TRBJ1-5|-|TRBV12-3/TRBV12-4
TGTGCCAGCAGTTCTCAAGACAACCAGCCCCAGCATTTT
CASSSQDNQPQHF
>-|TRBJ1-2|-|TRBV4-1
TGCGCCAGCAGCCAAGTGCTGAGGGGGGGGCTCTATGGCTACACCTTC
CASSQVLRGGLYGYTF
>-|TRBJ1-1|-|TRBV9
TGTGCCAGCAGCGTAGATGGCAGGGGAAACACTGAAGCTTTCTTT
CASSVDGRGNTEAFF
>-|TRBJ1-5|-|TRBV7-2
TGTGCCAGCAGCTTAGTTGGCAGTCGCGATCAGCCCCAGCATTTT
CASSLVGSRDQPQHF
>-|TRBJ2-4|TRBD2|TRBV4-1
TGCGCCAGCAGCCAGGGACTAGCGGGGGGTTCGGCCAAAAACATTCAGTACTTC
CASSQGLAGGSAKNIQYF
>once|TRBJ1-3|-|TRBV18
TGTGCCAGCTCAAGTCAGGGGACTATCTCTGGAAACACCATATATTTT
CASSSQGTISGNTIYF
>-|TRBJ1-2|-|TRBV27
TGTGCCAGCCGCTGGGGTGGTTGGGGAAACTATGGCTACACCTTC
CASRWGGWGNYGYTF
>once|TRBJ1-1|-|TRBV3-1/TRBV3-2
TGTGCCAGCAGCCATCCTACAGGGTTGCTACACACTGAAGCTTTCTTT
CASSHPTGLLHTEAFF
>-|TRBJ1-1|-|TRBV15
TGTGCCACCAGCAGAGATCTCTTGGGGGTCGCTGAAGCTTTCTTT
CATSRDLLGVAEAFF
>once|TRBJ1-6|TRBD1|TRBV6-2/TRBV6-3
TGTGCCAGCAGTTACGGACAGGCGAGCTCCTATAATTCACCCCTCCACTTT
CASSYGQASSYNSPLHF
>-|TRBJ1-2|-|TRBV20-1
TGCAGTGCTAGTCAAGGTGGGGCGAACTATGGCTACACCTTC
CSASQGGANYGYTF
>-|TRBJ2-2|-|TRBV19
TGTGCCAGTAGTATTAGGGCAGGGACGTTCGCGAACACCGGGGAGCTGTTTTTT
CASSIRAGTFANTGELFF
>-|TRBJ1-5|-|TRBV5-1
TGCGCCAGCAGCTTGGCCCCAGGAAATCAGCCCCAGCATTTT
CASSLAPGNQPQHF
>few|TRBJ2-7|-|TRBV6-6
TGTGCCAGCAGAGCAGGGGCGCGCCATTACTACGAGCAGTACTTC
CASRAGARHYYEQYF